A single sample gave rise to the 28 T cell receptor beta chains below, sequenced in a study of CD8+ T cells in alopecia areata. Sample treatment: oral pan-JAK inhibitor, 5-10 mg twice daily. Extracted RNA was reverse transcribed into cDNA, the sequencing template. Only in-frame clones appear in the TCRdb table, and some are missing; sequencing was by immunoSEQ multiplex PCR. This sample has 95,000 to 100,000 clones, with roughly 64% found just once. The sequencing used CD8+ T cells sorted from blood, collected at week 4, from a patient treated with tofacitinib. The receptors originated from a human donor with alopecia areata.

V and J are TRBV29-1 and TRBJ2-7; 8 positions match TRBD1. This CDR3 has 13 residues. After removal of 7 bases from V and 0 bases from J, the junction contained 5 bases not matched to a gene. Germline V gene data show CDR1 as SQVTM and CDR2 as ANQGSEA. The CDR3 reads CSARQGSSYEQYF. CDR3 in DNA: TGCAGCGCACGACAGGGGAGCTCCTACGAGCAGTACTTC.

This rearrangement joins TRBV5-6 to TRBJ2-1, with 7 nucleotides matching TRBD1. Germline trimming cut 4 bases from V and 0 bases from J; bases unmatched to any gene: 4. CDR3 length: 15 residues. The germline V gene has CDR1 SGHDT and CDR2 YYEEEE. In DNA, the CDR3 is TGTGCCAGCAGCCCGACAGGGATCTCCTACAATGAGCAGTTCTTC. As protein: CASSPTGISYNEQFF.

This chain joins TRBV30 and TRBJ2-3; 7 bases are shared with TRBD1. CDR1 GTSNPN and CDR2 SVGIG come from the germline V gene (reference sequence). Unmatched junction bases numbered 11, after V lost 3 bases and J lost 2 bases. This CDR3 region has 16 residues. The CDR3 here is CAWRVPGQTLTDTQYF. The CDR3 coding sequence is TGTGCCTGGAGAGTACCGGGACAGACCCTCACAGATACGCAGTATTTT.

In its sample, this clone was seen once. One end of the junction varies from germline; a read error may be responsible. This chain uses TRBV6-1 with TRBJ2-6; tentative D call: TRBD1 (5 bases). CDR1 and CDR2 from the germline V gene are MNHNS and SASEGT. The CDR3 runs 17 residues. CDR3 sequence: CAISDQGWSTGANVLTF. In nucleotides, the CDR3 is TGTGCCATCAGTGATCAGGGTTGGAGCACTGGGGCCAACGTCCTGACTTTC.

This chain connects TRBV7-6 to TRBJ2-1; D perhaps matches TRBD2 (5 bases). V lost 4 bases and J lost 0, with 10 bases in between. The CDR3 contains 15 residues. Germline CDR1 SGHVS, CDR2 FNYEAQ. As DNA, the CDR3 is TGTGCCAGCAGCTCCGAAGGGAGCTCCTACAATGAGCAGTTCTTC. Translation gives CASSSEGSSYNEQFF.

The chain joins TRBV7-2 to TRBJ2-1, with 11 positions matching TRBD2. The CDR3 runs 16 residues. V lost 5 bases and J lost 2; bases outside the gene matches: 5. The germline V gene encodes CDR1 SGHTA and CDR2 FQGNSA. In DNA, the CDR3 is TGTGCCAGCAGCGCAAATAGCGGGGGGGCCTACAATGAGCAGTTCTTC. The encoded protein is CASSANSGGAYNEQFF.

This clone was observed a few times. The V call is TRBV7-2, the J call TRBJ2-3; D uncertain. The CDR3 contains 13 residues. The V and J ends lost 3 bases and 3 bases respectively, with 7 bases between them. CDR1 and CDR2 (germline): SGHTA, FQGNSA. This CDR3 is CASSFLFTDTQYF. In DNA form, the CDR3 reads TGTGCCAGCAGCTTCCTTTTTACAGATACGCAGTATTTT.

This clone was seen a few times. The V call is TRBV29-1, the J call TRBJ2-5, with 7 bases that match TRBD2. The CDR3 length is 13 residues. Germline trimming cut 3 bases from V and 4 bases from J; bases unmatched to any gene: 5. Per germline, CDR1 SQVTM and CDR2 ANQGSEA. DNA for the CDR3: TGCAGCGTTGACGGGGGGATGACAGAGACCCAGTACTTC. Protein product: CSVDGGMTETQYF.

This CDR3 reads CASSLGLGILDTEAFF. CDR3 bases: TGCGCCAGCAGCTTGGGTTTGGGTATACTGGACACTGAAGCTTTCTTT. V usage is TRBV5-1 and J usage is TRBJ1-1; D remains unclear. V shed 0 bases and J shed 3 bases, with 15 bases lying between them. This CDR3 spans 16 amino acids. Germline V gene data show CDR1 as SGHRS and CDR2 as YFSETQ.

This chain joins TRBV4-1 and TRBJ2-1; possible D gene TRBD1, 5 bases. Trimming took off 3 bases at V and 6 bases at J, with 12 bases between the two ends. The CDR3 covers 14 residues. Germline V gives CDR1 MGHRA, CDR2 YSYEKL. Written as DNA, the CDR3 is TGCGCCAGCAGCCACGATCCTGGGGCCAATGAGCAGTTCTTC. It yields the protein CASSHDPGANEQFF.

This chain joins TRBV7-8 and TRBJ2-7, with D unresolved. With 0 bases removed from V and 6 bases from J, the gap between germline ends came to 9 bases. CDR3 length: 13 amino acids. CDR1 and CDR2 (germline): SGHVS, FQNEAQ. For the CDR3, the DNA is TGTGCCAGCAGCTTAGCTCCATCCCGCGAGCAGTACTTC. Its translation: CASSLAPSREQYF. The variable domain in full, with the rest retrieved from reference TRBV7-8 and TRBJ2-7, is GAGVSQSPRYKVAKRGQDVALRCDPISGHVSLFWYQQALGQGPEFLTYFQNEAQLDKSGLPSDRFFAERPEGSVSTLKIQRTQQEDSAVYLCASSLAPSREQYFGPGTRLTVT.

This chain's CDR3 is CSVVEQGLSYEQYF. CDR3 nucleotide sequence: TGCAGCGTTGTCGAACAGGGTCTCTCCTACGAGCAGTACTTC. This chain connects TRBV29-1 to TRBJ2-7, with a tentative D call TRBD1 (6 bases). The germline CDR1 and CDR2 sequences are SQVTM and ANQGSEA. This CDR3 is 14 amino acids long. V was clipped by 4 bases and J by 0 bases, with 13 bases between them.

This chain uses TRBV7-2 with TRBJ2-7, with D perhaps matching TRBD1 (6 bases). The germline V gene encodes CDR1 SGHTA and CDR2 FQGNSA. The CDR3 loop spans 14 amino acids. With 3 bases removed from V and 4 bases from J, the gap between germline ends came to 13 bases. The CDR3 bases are TGTGCCAGCAGCTTCTCGACAGGAGATTACGAGCAGTACTTC. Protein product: CASSFSTGDYEQYF.

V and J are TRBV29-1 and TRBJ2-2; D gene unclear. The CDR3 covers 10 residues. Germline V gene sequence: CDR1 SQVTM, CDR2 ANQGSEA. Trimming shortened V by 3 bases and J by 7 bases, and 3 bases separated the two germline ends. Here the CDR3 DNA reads TGCAGCGTTGAGCACGGGGAGCTGTTTTTT. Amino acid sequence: CSVEHGELFF.

CDR3 loop: CASSSPLAGEKETQYF. CDR3 in DNA: TGCGCCAGCAGCTCCCCTCTGGCGGGGGAAAAAGAGACCCAGTACTTC. This chain connects TRBV4-3 to TRBJ2-5, with TRBD2 matching 7 bases. Germline V CDR1 and CDR2: LGHNA, YSLEER. Trimming removed 5 bases from V and 3 bases from J; junction bases left unmatched: 12. The CDR3 length is 16 residues.

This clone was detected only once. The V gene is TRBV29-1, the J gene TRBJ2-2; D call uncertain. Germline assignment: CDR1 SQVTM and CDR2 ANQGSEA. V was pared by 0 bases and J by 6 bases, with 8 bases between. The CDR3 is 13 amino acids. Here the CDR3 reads CSVEEVVPGELFF. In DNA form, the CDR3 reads TGCAGCGTTGAAGAGGTAGTACCCGGGGAGCTGTTTTTT.

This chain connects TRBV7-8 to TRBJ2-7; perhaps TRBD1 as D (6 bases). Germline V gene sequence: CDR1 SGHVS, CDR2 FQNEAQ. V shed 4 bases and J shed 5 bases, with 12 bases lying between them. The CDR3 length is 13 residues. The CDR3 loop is CASSSGAKDEQYF. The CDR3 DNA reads TGTGCCAGCAGCTCAGGGGCAAAGGACGAGCAGTACTTC.

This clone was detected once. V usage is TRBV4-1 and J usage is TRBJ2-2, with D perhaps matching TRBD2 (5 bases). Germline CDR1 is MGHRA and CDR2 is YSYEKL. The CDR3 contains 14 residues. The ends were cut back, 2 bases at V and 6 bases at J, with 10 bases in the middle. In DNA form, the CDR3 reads TGCGCCAGCAGCCAAAATCTAGCTCCCGGGGAGCTGTTTTTT. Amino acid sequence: CASSQNLAPGELFF.

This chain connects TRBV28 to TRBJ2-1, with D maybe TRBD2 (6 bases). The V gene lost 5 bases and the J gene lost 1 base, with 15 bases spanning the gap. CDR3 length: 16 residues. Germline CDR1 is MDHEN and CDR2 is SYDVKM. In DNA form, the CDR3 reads TGTGCCAGCAGTCCTCCGGGAGCGGCTTCCTACAATGAGCAGTTCTTC. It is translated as CASSPPGAASYNEQFF.

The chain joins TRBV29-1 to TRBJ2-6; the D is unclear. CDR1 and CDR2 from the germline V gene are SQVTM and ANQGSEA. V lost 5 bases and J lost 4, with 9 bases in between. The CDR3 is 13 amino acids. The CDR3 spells CSVLGPGANVLTF. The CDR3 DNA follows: TGCAGCGTTCTGGGCCCAGGGGCCAACGTCCTGACTTTC.

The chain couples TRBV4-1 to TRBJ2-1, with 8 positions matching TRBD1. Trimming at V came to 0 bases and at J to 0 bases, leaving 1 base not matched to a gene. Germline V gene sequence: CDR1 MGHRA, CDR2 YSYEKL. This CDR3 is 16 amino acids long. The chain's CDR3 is CASSQEDRASYNEQFF. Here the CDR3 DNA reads TGCGCCAGCAGCCAAGAGGACAGGGCCTCCTACAATGAGCAGTTCTTC.

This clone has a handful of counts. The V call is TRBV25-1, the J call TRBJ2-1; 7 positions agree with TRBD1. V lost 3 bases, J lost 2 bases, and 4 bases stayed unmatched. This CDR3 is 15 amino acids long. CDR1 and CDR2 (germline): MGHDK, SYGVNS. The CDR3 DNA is TGTGCCAGCAGTGACGGGACAGTCACCTACAATGAGCAGTTCTTC. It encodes CASSDGTVTYNEQFF.

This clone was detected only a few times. CDR3 in amino acids: CASRVVDGSYGYTF. The CDR3 nucleotides are TGTGCCAGCAGGGTGGTGGACGGGTCCTATGGCTACACCTTC. V and J are TRBV27 and TRBJ1-2; D is unclear. The CDR3 loop spans 14 amino acids. Germline CDR1 and CDR2: MNHEY and SMNVEV (reference sequence). The V end was cut by 6 bases, the J end by 4 bases, with 15 bases between.

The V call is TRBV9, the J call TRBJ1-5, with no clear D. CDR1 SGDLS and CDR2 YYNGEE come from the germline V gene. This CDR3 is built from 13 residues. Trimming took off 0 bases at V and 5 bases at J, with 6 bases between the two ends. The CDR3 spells CASSVEGYQPQHF. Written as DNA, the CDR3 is TGTGCCAGCAGCGTAGAGGGTTATCAGCCCCAGCATTTT.

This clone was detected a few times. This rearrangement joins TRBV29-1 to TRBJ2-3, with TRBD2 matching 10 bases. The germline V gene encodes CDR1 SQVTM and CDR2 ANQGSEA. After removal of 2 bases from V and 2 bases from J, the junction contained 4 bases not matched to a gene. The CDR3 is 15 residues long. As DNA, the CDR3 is TGCAGCGTTGAAACTAGCGGGAACTTCACAGATACGCAGTATTTT. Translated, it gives CSVETSGNFTDTQYF.

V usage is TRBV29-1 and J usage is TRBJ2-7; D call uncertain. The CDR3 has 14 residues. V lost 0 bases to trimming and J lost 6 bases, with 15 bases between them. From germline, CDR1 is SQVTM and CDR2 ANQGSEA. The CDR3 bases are TGCAGCGTTGAAGATGGGTATGGTAGCAGCGAGCAGTACTTC. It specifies CSVEDGYGSSEQYF.

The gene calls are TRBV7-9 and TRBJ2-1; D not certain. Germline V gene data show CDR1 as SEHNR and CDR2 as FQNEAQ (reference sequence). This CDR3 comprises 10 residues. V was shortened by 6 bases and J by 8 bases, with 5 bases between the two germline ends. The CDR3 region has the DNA TGTGCCAGCAGTAATCATGAGCAGTTCTTC. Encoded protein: CASSNHEQFF.

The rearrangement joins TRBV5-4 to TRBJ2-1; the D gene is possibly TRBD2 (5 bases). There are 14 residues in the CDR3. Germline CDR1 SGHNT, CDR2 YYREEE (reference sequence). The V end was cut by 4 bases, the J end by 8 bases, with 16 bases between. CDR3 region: CASSQPGEMYEQFF. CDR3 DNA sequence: TGTGCCAGCAGCCAGCCCGGGGAGATGTATGAGCAGTTCTTC.